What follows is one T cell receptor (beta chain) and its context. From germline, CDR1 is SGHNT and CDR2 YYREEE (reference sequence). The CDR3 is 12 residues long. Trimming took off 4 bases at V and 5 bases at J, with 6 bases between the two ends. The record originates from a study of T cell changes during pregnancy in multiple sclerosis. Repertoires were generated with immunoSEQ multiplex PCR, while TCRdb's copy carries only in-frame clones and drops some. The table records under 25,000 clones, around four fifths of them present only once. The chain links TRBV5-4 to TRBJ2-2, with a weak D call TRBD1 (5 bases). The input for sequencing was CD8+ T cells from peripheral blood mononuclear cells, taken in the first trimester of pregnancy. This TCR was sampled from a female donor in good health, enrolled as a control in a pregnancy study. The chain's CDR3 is CASSRGTGELFF. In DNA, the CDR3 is TGTGCCAGCAGCAGGGGAACCGGGGAGCTGTTTTTT.